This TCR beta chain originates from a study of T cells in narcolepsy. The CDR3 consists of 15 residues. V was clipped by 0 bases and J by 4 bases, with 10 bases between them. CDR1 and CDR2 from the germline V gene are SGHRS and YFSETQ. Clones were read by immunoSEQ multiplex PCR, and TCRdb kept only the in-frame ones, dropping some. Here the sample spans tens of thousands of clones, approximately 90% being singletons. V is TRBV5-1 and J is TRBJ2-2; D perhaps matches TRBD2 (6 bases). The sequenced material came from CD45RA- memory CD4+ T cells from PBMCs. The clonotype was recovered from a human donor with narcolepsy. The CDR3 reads CASSLASAGTGELFF. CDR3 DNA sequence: TGCGCCAGCAGCTTGGCTAGCGCGGGCACCGGGGAGCTGTTTTTT. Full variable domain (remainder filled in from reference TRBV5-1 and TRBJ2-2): KAGVTQTPRYLIKTRGQQVTLSCSPISGHRSVSWYQQTPGQGLQFLFEYFSETQRNKGNFPGRFSGRQFSNSRSEMNVSTLELGDSALYLCASSLASAGTGELFFGEGSRLTVL.